This TCR beta chain was documented in a study of blood T cell repertoires in COVID-19. After removal of 6 bases from V and 8 bases from J, the junction contained 11 bases not matched to a gene. Looked up from germline, CDR1 is MNHEY and CDR2 is SVGAGI. The CDR3 runs to 14 residues. Profiling relied on immunoSEQ multiplex PCR, and the TCRdb table lists in-frame clones only, not all of them. Among 200,000 to 300,000 clones, 88% were seen once, and the ten largest hold about 4.1%. The V call is TRBV6-5, the J call TRBJ1-1; 8 nucleotides align to TRBD1. This TCR was sampled from a man aged 55 to 70 who had recovered from COVID-19. Sequenced material: peripheral blood. CDR3 residues: CASSGQGGLVEAFF. CDR3 DNA: TGTGCCAGCAGCGGACAGGGTGGGTTGGTGGAAGCTTTCTTT.